A selection of T cell receptor beta chains follows, all from one sample in a study of T cells in Graves' hyperthyroidism and ophthalmopathy. TCRdb re-called the multiplex PCR reads through MiXCR, storing one row per CDR3 protein. The table has fewer than 450,000 distinct CDR3 sequences, about an eighth seen once. Sequencing was done on a sample of blood. The receptor set was obtained from a man over 45 with Graves' ophthalmopathy. Both conserved end residues are part of each CDR3. The D gene is left open where the match is weak. Clone size, where shown, is once, few, many, or a class for clones that have expanded.

j_call d_call clone_size v_call cdr3_nt cdr3_aa
TRBJ1-2 - many TRBV11-2 TGTGCCAGCAGCCCGGTGGGGATTGGAGGTGGCTACACCTTC CASSPVGIGGGYTF
TRBJ2-7 - - TRBV12-3/TRBV12-4 TGTGCCAGCAGCCAGGACAGCCGGACAGAGCAGTACTTC CASSQDSRTEQYF
TRBJ1-3 - few TRBV4-1 TGCGCCAGCAGCCAAGAGGTGTTTCGATCCGGAAACACCATATATTTT CASSQEVFRSGNTIYF
TRBJ1-1 - - TRBV4-1 TGCGCCAGCAGCCAGCTACAGGGTCCGGGAACTGAAGCTTTCTTT CASSQLQGPGTEAFF
TRBJ2-1 TRBD2 many TRBV5-1 TGCGCCAGCAGGGGGCTAGCGGGAGTTGGAGGGCTCTCCTACAATGAGCAGTTCTTC CASRGLAGVGGLSYNEQFF
TRBJ2-3 - - TRBV20-1 - CSASGREASSTDTQYF
TRBJ1-5 - few TRBV20-1 TGCAGTGCTAGAGAGGGGGCGCATGGCAATCAGCCCCAGCATTTT CSAREGAHGNQPQHF
TRBJ1-6 - few TRBV20-1 TGCAGTGCTCACAGGGACGGGAATTCACCCCTCCACTTT CSAHRDGNSPLHF
TRBJ2-7 - - TRBV28 TGTGCCATCAGCGCGACCGCAACCTACGAGCAGTACTTC CAISATATYEQYF
TRBJ1-3 - few TRBV29-1 TGCAGCGTAGAGGGGGACGTGAGACAAAGCTCTGGAAACACCATATATTTT CSVEGDVRQSSGNTIYF
TRBJ2-5 TRBD2 - TRBV19 TGTGCCAGTAGTCAGACCGTTCCGGGGGGACAAGAGACCCAGTACTTC CASSQTVPGGQETQYF
TRBJ1-1 - - TRBV27 TGTGCCAGCAGTTTAGGCGCAGGTTTGATGAACACTGAAGCTTTCTTT CASSLGAGLMNTEAFF
TRBJ1-1 - few TRBV27 TGTGCCAGCAGTTTATCGTGGAGGGTCCGGGACACTGAAGCTTTCTTT CASSLSWRVRDTEAFF
TRBJ2-5 - many TRBV24-1 TGTGCCACCAGTGACCCGAGAGGCTGGGAAAGCCAAGAGACCCAGTACTTC CATSDPRGWESQETQYF
TRBJ2-7 TRBD2 many TRBV27 TGTGCCAGCAGGCGAACTAGCGGGGACCCCTACGAGCAGTACTTC CASRRTSGDPYEQYF
TRBJ2-1 TRBD1 many TRBV11-3 TGTGCCAGCAGCTTAGTTGGGACAGGGTCCTACAATGAGCAGTTCTTC CASSLVGTGSYNEQFF
TRBJ2-6 - - TRBV6-2/TRBV6-3 TGTGCCAGCAGTTACTCGGGACACAGCGCTGGGGCCAACGTCCTGACTTTC CASSYSGHSAGANVLTF
TRBJ1-2 - many TRBV5-5 TGTGCCAGCAGCCTTTTACCCCAGAAAAACTATGGCTACACCTTC CASSLLPQKNYGYTF
TRBJ2-1 - - TRBV5-1 TGCGCCAGCAGCTTTCTGGGCGGAACCTCCTACAATGAGCAGTTCTTC CASSFLGGTSYNEQFF
TRBJ2-1 TRBD1 many TRBV4-1 TGCGCCAGCAGCCGATTGGAAGACAGACAGGGCCTAAGGGAGCAGTTCTTC CASSRLEDRQGLREQFF
TRBJ1-1 - few TRBV20-1 TGCAGTGCTCGTTCGGGTTGGGTTGGGACTGAAGCTTTCTTT CSARSGWVGTEAFF
TRBJ1-5 - many TRBV27 TGTGCCAGCAGTCCACGGACGTTCCGATACACTCAGCCCCAGCATTTT CASSPRTFRYTQPQHF
TRBJ2-1 - - TRBV5-5 TGTGCCAGCAGCAGCGGACTCGCGGGCAATGTTGAGCAGTTCTTC CASSSGLAGNVEQFF
TRBJ2-1 TRBD2 few TRBV14 TGTGCCAGCAGCTCCGGGCGGCTAGCGGGGGTGTACAATGAGCAGTTCTTC CASSSGRLAGVYNEQFF
TRBJ1-3 - many TRBV12-3/TRBV12-4 TGTGCCAGCAGTCTCGGGACGGACTCTGGAAACACCATATATTTT CASSLGTDSGNTIYF
TRBJ1-2 - many TRBV14 TGTGCCAGCAGCCAAAGTCTGGGGGGCTACACCTTC CASSQSLGGYTF
TRBJ2-7 - few TRBV20-1 TGCAGTGCTAGAGTGAATAGTTACGAGCAGTACTTC CSARVNSYEQYF
TRBJ2-2 TRBD2 - TRBV11-3 TGTGCCAGCAGCGAACGAGCGGGAGGGAGCACCGGGGAGCTGTTTTTT CASSERAGGSTGELFF
TRBJ1-4 TRBD1 few TRBV30 TGTGCCTGGAGTGAGGGCAGGGGGCTAACTAATGAAAAACTGTTTTTT CAWSEGRGLTNEKLFF
TRBJ2-7 TRBD2 many TRBV18 TGTGCCAGCTTAGCACCGGGACTAGCGGGAGGTAACGAGCAGTACTTC CASLAPGLAGGNEQYF
TRBJ1-5 - many TRBV12-3/TRBV12-4 TGTGCCAGCAGTCCAATTGAGACCAATCAGCCCCAGCATTTT CASSPIETNQPQHF
TRBJ2-7 - many TRBV20-1 TGCAGTGCTTATCCACTCACTTTCTACGAGCAGTACTTC CSAYPLTFYEQYF
TRBJ2-3 TRBD2 many TRBV30 TGTGCCTGGAACCCTCCGGGAGGTGGCGGAACGCAGTATTTT CAWNPPGGGGTQYF
TRBJ2-7 - - TRBV7-9 TGTGCCAGCAGCTTACTTCCCCAAGAGCAGTACTTC CASSLLPQEQYF
TRBJ2-4 TRBD1 - TRBV20-1 TGCAGTGCCCAAGGACAGGGGCCCAAAAACATTCAGTACTTC CSAQGQGPKNIQYF
TRBJ2-5 - many TRBV24-1 TGTGCCACCAGTGACACCCTCCGACGAGGGGGAGAAGAGACCCAGTACTTC CATSDTLRRGGEETQYF
TRBJ2-5 - - TRBV5-1 TGCGCCAGCAGCAACAGGCGGTACCAAGAGACCCAGTACTTC CASSNRRYQETQYF
TRBJ1-6 - few TRBV7-2 TGTGCCAGCAGCACCAGGGGAAGGGGTTCACCCCTCCACTTT CASSTRGRGSPLHF
TRBJ2-6 TRBD1 - TRBV2 TGTGCCAGCATCATAAGACAGGGACCGACCCAGACGACTGGGGCCAACGTCCTGACTTTC CASIIRQGPTQTTGANVLTF
TRBJ1-5 - - TRBV20-1 TGCAGCTCGTTGAGCCCAGATACGCAGCATTTT CSSLSPDTQHF
TRBJ2-3 - - TRBV10-1 TGCGCCAGTGGGGACCCAAGCACAGATACGCAGTATTTT CASGDPSTDTQYF
TRBJ2-3 - few TRBV20-1 TGCAGTGCTAGAGATAGGCGTCGCGGGCTGCATGATACGCAGTATTTT CSARDRRRGLHDTQYF
TRBJ2-7 - many TRBV11-3 TGTGCCAGCAGCTTTGGACATAGCGGCGAGCAGTACTTC CASSFGHSGEQYF
TRBJ1-6 TRBD1 few TRBV7-8 TGTGCCAGCAGCCATGGACAGGTTTATAATTCACCCCTCCACTTT CASSHGQVYNSPLHF
TRBJ1-4 TRBD1 - TRBV9 TGTGCCAGCAGCAGGCCAGGGACAGAAAATGAAAAACTGTTTTTT CASSRPGTENEKLFF